This T cell receptor beta chain came from a study of blood T cell repertoires in COVID-19 (dated by TCRdb to 2018 to 2020). Regarding the research as a whole: Samples from collaborators originated in the United States, Italy and Spain and spanned both the acute and convalescent phases of COVID-19. The prospective study material was composed of cDNA or gDNA derived from T cells, B-cell-depleted T cells, or PBMCs. Subjects who had been exposed to COVID-19, were actively infected with it, or had recovered from it provided the deeply sampled blood TCRbeta repertoires that made up the dataset. The repertoires were released in a freely available public database intended as a resource for research on the immune response to SARS-CoV-2. The samples were drawn from two sources: the first 160 participants of the ongoing ImmuneRACE study, and fewer than 1,500 subjects contributed by 6 global collaborators. Sample metadata almost always included a de-identified subject ID, COVID-19 status, age in years and sex. Where available, HLA class I and class II types were taken from metadata supplied by the sample provider and were not determined by assay-based typing.

The junction shows trimming of 4 bases on V and 3 bases on J, and the gene matches do not reach 4 bases of it. The germline V gene provides CDR1 SGDLS and CDR2 YYNGEE. The cysteine opens and the phenylalanine closes a CDR3 of 14 amino acids. The only DNA kept is the CDR3, 42 bases in frame from the first base. The immunoSEQ Assay, a bias-controlled multiplex PCR, was used to amplify TCRbeta CDR3 regions from genomic DNA. In the paper's pipeline: Within the assay, amplification of reference gene primers was used to estimate how many nucleated cells each sample contained. To quantify the absolute abundance of each unique TCRbeta CDR3 rearrangement, sequence reads were collapsed and filtered. For each sample, productive Simpson clonality was calculated as the square root of Simpson's diversity index across productive rearrangements. In its TCRdb copy, this immuneACCESS table keeps in-frame sequences only and misses some clones. Where compared with another copy, unresolved V genes explain less than half of these, and the others have no known cause. V and J calls plus clone size are reproduced from that table; the DNA served to infer D and trimming. This sample gives approximately 130,000 clones in total; approximately 86% of them show up just once. The ten largest clones represent 18% of the sample.

With regard to this clone: The antigen it binds to is not known. No base-level quality is on record; no much larger clone is a single base apart.

Samples from volunteer blood donors who had recovered from COVID-19 were contributed by a second Seattle source. Whole blood was collected in K2EDTA tubes by collaborating institutions according to the institutions' own protocols. Collaborator samples were shipped for TCRbeta analysis as frozen whole blood, isolated PBMCs, or DNA extracted from either sample type. Results the study describes overall, beyond this receptor: How much clinical and demographic metadata was included differed by source and by participant, and the metadata was provided uncurated.

Here the chain combines TRBV9 and TRBJ1-5, with 7 central nucleotides matching TRBD1. The receptor comes from a woman between 50 and 59 years old who had recovered from COVID-19. Sequenced: peripheral blood. Read as DNA, the sequence is TGTGCCAGCAGCTCCGACAGGGACAATCAGCCCCAGCATTTT. Its translation is CASSSDRDNQPQHF. Here the CDR3 is joined to the reference TRBV9 and TRBJ1-5 genes, and the full variable domain is: DSGVTQTPKHLITATGQRVTLRCSPRSGDLSVYWYQQSLDQGLQFLIQYYNGEERAKGNILERFSAQQFPDLHSELNLSSLELGDSALYFCASSSDRDNQPQHFGDGTRLSIL.